Presented here are 17 T cell receptor beta chains from one specimen sequenced in a study of T cell responses to AZD1222 COVID-19 vaccine (dated by TCRdb to 2020 to 2023). Library prep was done by the immunoSEQ multiplex PCR assay. In its TCRdb copy, this immuneACCESS table keeps in-frame sequences only and misses some clones. Where compared with another copy, unresolved V genes explain less than half of these, and the others have no known cause. The sample table shows about 160,000 clones, and about nine tenths are seen once. The ten top clones hold more than 5.5% of the sample. According to the study, the label for this sample's time point signals: baseline before first vaccination. The starting material was peripheral blood, obtained on day 0 of AZD1222 vaccination. The source is an adult in good health.

V usage is TRBV19 and J usage is TRBJ1-1, with TRBD1 identical over 9 bases. Germline V lookup: CDR1 LNHDA, CDR2 SQIVND (reference sequence). This CDR3 is built from 15 residues. V dropped 2 bases and J dropped 1; count of bases not matched to a gene: 2. CDR3 DNA: TGTGCCAGTAGTATAATGACAGGGGGGAACACTGAAGCTTTCTTT. Translating it yields CASSIMTGGNTEAFF. The whole variable domain, filled in from reference TRBV19 and TRBJ1-1, reads DGGITQSPKYLFRKEGQNVTLSCEQNLNHDAMYWYRQDPGQGLRLIYYSQIVNDFQKGDIAEGYSVSREKKESFPLTVTSAQKNPTAFYLCASSIMTGGNTEAFFGQGTRLTVV.

The chain links TRBV7-9 to TRBJ1-3; D is undetermined. V was clipped by 0 bases and J by 0 bases, with 6 bases between them. From germline, CDR1 is SEHNR and CDR2 FQNEAQ (reference sequence). The CDR3 length is 15 residues. The CDR3 nucleotides are TGTGCCAGCAGCTTAGCTGGATACTCTGGAAACACCATATATTTT. Amino acid sequence: CASSLAGYSGNTIYF.

The V call is TRBV3-1 (or the pseudogene TRBV3-2), the J call TRBJ1-3; D ambiguous. Germline assignment: CDR1 LGHDT and CDR2 YNNKEL (reference sequence). The germline V and J ends were trimmed by 1 base and 1 base, with 8 bases remaining between them. The CDR3 consists of 15 residues. CDR3 amino acids: CASSQGRGSGNTIYF. The CDR3 DNA reads as TGTGCCAGCAGCCAAGGAAGAGGTTCTGGAAACACCATATATTTT.

This clone was detected only once. The chain recombines TRBV5-1 with TRBJ1-3; 9 positions match TRBD1. Germline loops: CDR1 SGHRS, CDR2 YFSETQ. Unmatched junction bases numbered 7, after V lost 3 bases and J lost 3 bases. The CDR3 is 16 amino acids. The DNA for the CDR3 is TGCGCCAGCAGCTCAAGAGGGACAGGGAGTGGAAACACCATATATTTT. Translated, it gives CASSSRGTGSGNTIYF.

V usage is TRBV6-2 or TRBV6-3 and J usage is TRBJ1-5, with D uncertain. CDR1 MNHEY and CDR2 SVGEGT come from the germline V gene. The CDR3 sequence is 14 residues long. Deletions cut 6 bases from V and 4 bases from J, with 13 bases between. CDR3 in amino acids: CASSFIPRNQPQHF. The CDR3 DNA reads TGTGCCAGCAGCTTCATCCCCCGTAATCAGCCCCAGCATTTT.

The rearrangement joins TRBV2 to TRBJ2-1; TRBD2 agrees at 10 bases. After removal of 4 bases from V and 3 bases from J, the junction contained 9 bases not matched to a gene. The CDR3 spans 17 residues. Germline lookup yields CDR1 SNHLY and CDR2 FYNNEI. CDR3: CASSAISGTSVYNEQFF. The CDR3 nucleotides are TGTGCCAGCAGTGCCATTTCGGGGACTAGCGTCTACAATGAGCAGTTCTTC. The whole variable domain, filled in from reference TRBV2 and TRBJ2-1, reads EPEVTQTPSHQVTQMGQEVILRCVPISNHLYFYWYRQILGQKVEFLVSFYNNEISEKSEIFDDQFSVERPDGSNFTLKIRSTKLEDSAMYFCASSAISGTSVYNEQFFGPGTRLTVL.

The genes are TRBV5-8 and TRBJ1-5, with D perhaps matching TRBD1 (5 bases). The CDR3 totals 14 residues. The V end was cut by 2 bases, the J end by 7 bases, with 13 bases between. CDR1 is SGHTS, CDR2 YDEGEE, per germline. The DNA of the CDR3 is TGTGCCAGCAGCTTTCCCTGGGGGGGGCAGCCCCAGCATTTT. Its protein is CASSFPWGGQPQHF. Full variable domain (remainder filled in from reference TRBV5-8 and TRBJ1-5): EAGVTQSPTHLIKTRGQQATLRCSPISGHTSVYWYQQALGLGLQFLLWYDEGEERNRGNFPPRFSGRQFPNYSSELNVNALELEDSALYLCASSFPWGGQPQHFGDGTRLSIL.

This clone showed up just a few times. The chain is built from TRBV12-5 and TRBJ2-2; 8 bases fit TRBD1. J gave up 4 bases and V 9 bases, and 4 bases lay outside the gene matches. Germline assignment: CDR1 LGHNT and CDR2 FRNRAP. The CDR3 spans 13 residues. Here the CDR3 reads CASHGQGTGELFF. The CDR3 DNA is TGTGCTAGCCATGGACAGGGCACCGGGGAGCTGTTTTTT.

This clone has only one observation. CDR3: CASSLEGDETQYF. For the CDR3, the DNA is TGTGCCAGCAGCTTAGAGGGAGATGAGACCCAGTACTTC. The gene calls are TRBV9 and TRBJ2-5, with D possibly being TRBD2 (5 bases). This CDR3 is 13 amino acids long. V lost 4 bases and J lost 5, with 12 bases in between. In germline, CDR1 is SGDLS, CDR2 YYNGEE.

V and J are TRBV6-5 and TRBJ1-1; no definite D call. Germline V gives CDR1 MNHEY, CDR2 SVGAGI. V lost 8 bases and J 0 bases, leaving 13 bases between the germline ends. This CDR3 region has 14 residues. CDR3 loop: CASSMTDLNTEAFF. CDR3 nucleotides: TGTGCCAGCTCCATGACCGACTTGAACACTGAAGCTTTCTTT.

This chain connects TRBV29-1 to TRBJ2-2; D possibly uses TRBD1 or TRBD2 (5 bases each). The CDR3 runs to 15 residues. Germline CDR1 SQVTM, CDR2 ANQGSEA. The V gene lost 5 bases and the J gene lost 1 base, with 14 bases spanning the gap. Here the CDR3 reads CSVRTGLKNTGELFF. The CDR3 bases are TGCAGCGTTCGTACGGGGCTTAAGAACACCGGGGAGCTGTTTTTT.

As regards this clone: Being one base from a much bigger clone, this may be a read error. This chain uses TRBV4-2 with TRBJ2-7; maybe TRBD1 (6 bases). Per the germline V gene, CDR1 is LGHNA and CDR2 is YNFKEQ. V was shortened by 0 bases and J by 0 bases, with 9 bases between the two germline ends. The CDR3 contains 15 residues. The CDR3 DNA reads TGTGCCAGCAGCCAAGAATGGGACAACTCCTACGAGCAGTACTTC. Protein: CASSQEWDNSYEQYF.

The chain joins TRBV4-2 to TRBJ2-7; TRBD2 matches at 12 bases. The trim removed 2 bases at V and 2 bases at J, leaving 7 bases unmatched. There are 17 residues in the CDR3. Germline CDR1 and CDR2: LGHNA and YNFKEQ. The CDR3 nucleotides are TGTGCCAGCAGCCAATTAGGCCTAGCGGGAGGGACCTACGAGCAGTACTTC. This codes for CASSQLGLAGGTYEQYF.

This clone was seen a few times. The V and J genes are TRBV5-6 and TRBJ1-5; 7 positions agree with TRBD1. V dropped 2 bases and J dropped 0; count of bases not matched to a gene: 5. Germline CDR1 reads SGHDT; CDR2 reads YYEEEE. The length of the CDR3 is 16 residues. CDR3 DNA: TGTGCCAGCAGCTTCCAGGGGGAATATAGCAATCAGCCCCAGCATTTT. Encoded protein: CASSFQGEYSNQPQHF.

The CDR3 DNA is TGTGCCACCAGCCAGCTAGCGGGAAGCCACAATGAGCAGTTCTTC. Protein sequence: CATSQLAGSHNEQFF. The chain employs TRBV15 and TRBJ2-1; 9 nucleotides agree with TRBD2. There are 15 residues in the CDR3. In germline, CDR1 is LNHNV, CDR2 YYDKDF (reference sequence). V was clipped by 5 bases and J by 5 bases; unmatched bases: 7.

The chain is built from TRBV7-2 and TRBJ1-5; maybe TRBD1 (5 bases). Germline V gene lookup returns CDR1 SGHTA and CDR2 FQGNSA. The CDR3 covers 14 residues. Trimming shortened V by 1 base and J by 5 bases, and 9 bases separated the two germline ends. DNA for the CDR3: TGTGCCAGCAGCTTAGGCGTGGGGGATCAGCCCCAGCATTTT. Translating gives CASSLGVGDQPQHF.

The chain couples TRBV7-9 to TRBJ2-2, with 7 bases aligning to TRBD1. V was pared by 4 bases and J by 3 bases, with 2 bases of the junction left unmatched. The CDR3 runs to 14 residues. Germline CDR1 reads SEHNR; CDR2 reads FQNEAQ (reference sequence). The CDR3 sequence: CASSWGQYTGELFF. For the CDR3, the DNA is TGTGCCAGCAGCTGGGGACAGTACACCGGGGAGCTGTTTTTT.